The subject of this entry is one T cell receptor beta chain. Assay: immunoSEQ multiplex PCR; the TCRdb copy retains only in-frame clones and omits some. The sample holds 95,000 to 120,000 clones, about nine tenths seen once. The data stem from a study of T cells after somatic rescue of genetic block. Germline V gene sequence: CDR1 WSHSY, CDR2 SAAADI. This CDR3 has 12 residues. Trimming took 3 bases from V and 0 from J, leaving 0 bases between them. The chain combines TRBV10-2 with TRBJ1-5; D not certain. Material: peripheral blood mononuclear cells (PBMCs). The TCR comes from a woman aged 18-29 years. The CDR3: CASSDSNQPQHF. Here the CDR3 DNA reads TGCGCCAGCAGTGATAGCAATCAGCCCCAGCATTTT.